This T cell receptor beta chain was recovered during a study of blood T cell repertoires in COVID-19. Overall study context: Samples came from the United States, Italy and Spain, spanning acute and convalescent COVID-19. In each case, the material was cDNA or gDNA derived from T cells, B-cell-depleted T cells, or PBMCs.

In the original processing: Reference gene primer amplification in the assay estimated nucleated cell counts. Repertoires were generated with immunoSEQ multiplex PCR, while TCRdb's copy carries only in-frame clones and drops some. Clone size and the V and J calls come from that table; the DNA yielded D and trimming. The profile shows 150,000 to 200,000 clones, 85% of them singletons. There are 15 residues in the CDR3. Trimming removed 2 bases from V and 0 bases from J, with 8 bases in between. Per the germline V gene, CDR1 is MNHEY and CDR2 is SVGAGI. The receptor was isolated from a human donor with acute or convalescent COVID-19. The donor label of this sample is uncertain. The V and J genes are TRBV6-5 and TRBJ1-5, with D unclear. The specimen sequenced was peripheral blood. CDR3: CASSYGTHSNQPQHF. CDR3 DNA: TGTGCCAGCAGTTACGGCACCCATAGCAATCAGCCCCAGCATTTT.